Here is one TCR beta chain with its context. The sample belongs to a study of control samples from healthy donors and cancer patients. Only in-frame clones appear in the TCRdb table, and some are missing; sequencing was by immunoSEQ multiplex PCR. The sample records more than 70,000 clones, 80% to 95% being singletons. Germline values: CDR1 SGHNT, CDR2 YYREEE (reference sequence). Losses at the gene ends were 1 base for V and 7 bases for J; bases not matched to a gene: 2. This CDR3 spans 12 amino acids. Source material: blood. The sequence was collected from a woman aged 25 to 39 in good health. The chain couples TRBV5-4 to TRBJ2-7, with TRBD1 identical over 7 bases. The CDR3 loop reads CASSLTGVEQYF. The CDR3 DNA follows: TGTGCCAGCAGCTTGACAGGGGTGGAGCAGTACTTC.